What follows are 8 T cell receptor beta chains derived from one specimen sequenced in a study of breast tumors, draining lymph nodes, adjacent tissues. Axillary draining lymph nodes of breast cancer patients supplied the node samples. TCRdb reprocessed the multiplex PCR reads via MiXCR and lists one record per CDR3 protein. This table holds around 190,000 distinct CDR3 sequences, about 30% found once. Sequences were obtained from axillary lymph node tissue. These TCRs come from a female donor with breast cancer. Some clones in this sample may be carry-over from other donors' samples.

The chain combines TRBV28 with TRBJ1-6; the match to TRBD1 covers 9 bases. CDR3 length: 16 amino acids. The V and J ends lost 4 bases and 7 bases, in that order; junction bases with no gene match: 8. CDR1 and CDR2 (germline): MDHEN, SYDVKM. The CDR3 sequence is CASSSPGTGLNSPLHF. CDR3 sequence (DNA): TGTGCCAGCAGTTCTCCCGGGACAGGGTTAAATTCACCCCTCCACTTT.

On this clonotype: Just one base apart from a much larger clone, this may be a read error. The CDR3 DNA is TGTGCCGGCAGTGAGACCGGGACGTCCTATGGCTACACCTTC. This encodes CAGSETGTSYGYTF. This chain uses TRBV25-1 with TRBJ1-2; weak D call: TRBD1 (5 bases). This CDR3 is 14 amino acids long. CDR1 is MGHDK and CDR2 is SYGVNS in the germline V gene.

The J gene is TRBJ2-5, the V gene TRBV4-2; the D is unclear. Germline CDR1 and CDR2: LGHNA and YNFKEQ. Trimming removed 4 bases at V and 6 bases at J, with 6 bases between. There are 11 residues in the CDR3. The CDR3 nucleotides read TGTGCCAGCAGCCGAATTCAGACCCAGTACTTC. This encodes CASSRIQTQYF.

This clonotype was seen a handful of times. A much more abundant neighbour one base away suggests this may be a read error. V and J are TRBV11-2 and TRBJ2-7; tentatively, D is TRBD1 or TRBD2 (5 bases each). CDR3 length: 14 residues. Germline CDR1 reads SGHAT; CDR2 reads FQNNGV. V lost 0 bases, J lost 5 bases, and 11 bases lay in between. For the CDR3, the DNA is TGTGCCAGCAGCTTAGAAACGGGACCGGACGAGCAGTACTTC. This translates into CASSLETGPDEQYF.

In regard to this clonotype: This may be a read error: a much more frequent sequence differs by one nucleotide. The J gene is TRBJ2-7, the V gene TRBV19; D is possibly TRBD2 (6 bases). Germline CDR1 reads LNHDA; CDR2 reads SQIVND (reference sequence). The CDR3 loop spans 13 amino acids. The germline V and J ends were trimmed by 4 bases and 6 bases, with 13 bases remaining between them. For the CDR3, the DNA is TGTGCCAGTAGTACCATGGGACTGGGCGAGCAGTACTTC. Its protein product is CASSTMGLGEQYF.

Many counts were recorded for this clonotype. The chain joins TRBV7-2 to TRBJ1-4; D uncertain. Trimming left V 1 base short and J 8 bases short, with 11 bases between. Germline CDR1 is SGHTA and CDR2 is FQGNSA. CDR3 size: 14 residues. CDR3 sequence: CASSLVGGGEKLFF. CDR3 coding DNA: TGTGCCAGCAGCTTAGTGGGTGGCGGGGAAAAACTGTTTTTT.

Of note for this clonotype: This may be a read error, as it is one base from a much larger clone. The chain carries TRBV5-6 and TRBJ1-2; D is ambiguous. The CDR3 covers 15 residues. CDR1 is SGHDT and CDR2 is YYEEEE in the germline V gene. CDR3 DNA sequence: TGTGCCAGCAGCTTGATACGGGTGTCCAACTATGGCTACGCCTTC. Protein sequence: CASSLIRVSNYGYAF. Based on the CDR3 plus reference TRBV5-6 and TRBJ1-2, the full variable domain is DAGVTQSPTHLIKTRGQQVTLRCSPKSGHDTVSWYQQALGQGPQFIFQYYEEEERQRGNFPDRFSGHQFPNYSSELNVNALLLGDSALYLCASSLIRVSNYGYAFGSGTRLTVV.

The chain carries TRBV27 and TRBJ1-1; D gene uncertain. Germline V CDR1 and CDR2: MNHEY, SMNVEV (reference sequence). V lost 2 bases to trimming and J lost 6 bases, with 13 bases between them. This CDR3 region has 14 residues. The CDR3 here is CASSLTPGVSEAFF. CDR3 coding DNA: TGTGCCAGCAGTTTAACGCCTGGAGTGTCTGAAGCTTTCTTT.